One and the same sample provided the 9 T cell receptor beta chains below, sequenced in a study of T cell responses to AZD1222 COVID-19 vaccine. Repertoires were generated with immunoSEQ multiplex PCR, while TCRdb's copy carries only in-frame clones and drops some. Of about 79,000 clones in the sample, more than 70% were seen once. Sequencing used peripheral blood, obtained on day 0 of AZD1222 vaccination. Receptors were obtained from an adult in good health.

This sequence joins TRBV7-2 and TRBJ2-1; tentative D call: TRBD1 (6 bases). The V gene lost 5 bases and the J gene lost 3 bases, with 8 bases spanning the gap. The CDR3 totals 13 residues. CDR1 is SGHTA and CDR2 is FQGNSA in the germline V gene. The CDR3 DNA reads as TGTGCCAGCAGCACACAGGGCTACAATGAGCAGTTCTTC. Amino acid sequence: CASSTQGYNEQFF.

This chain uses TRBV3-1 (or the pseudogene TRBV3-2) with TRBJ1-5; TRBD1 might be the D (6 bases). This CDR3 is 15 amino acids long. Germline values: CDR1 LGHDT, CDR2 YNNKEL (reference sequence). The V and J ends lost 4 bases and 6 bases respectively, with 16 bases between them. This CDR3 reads CASSPFGGPIQPQHF. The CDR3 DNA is TGTGCCAGCAGCCCATTTGGGGGGCCGATTCAGCCCCAGCATTTT.

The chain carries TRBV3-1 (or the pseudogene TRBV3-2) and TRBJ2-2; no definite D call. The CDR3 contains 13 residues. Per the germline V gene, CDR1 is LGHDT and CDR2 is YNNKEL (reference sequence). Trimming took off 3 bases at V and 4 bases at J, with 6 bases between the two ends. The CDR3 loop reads CASSQAATGELFF. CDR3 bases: TGTGCCAGCAGCCAGGCTGCCACCGGGGAGCTGTTTTTT.

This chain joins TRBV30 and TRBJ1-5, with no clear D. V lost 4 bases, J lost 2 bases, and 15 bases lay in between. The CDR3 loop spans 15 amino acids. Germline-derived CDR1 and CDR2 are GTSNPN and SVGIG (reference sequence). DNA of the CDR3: TGTGCCTGGAACCCTCCCCGCGGGGGCAATCAGCCCCAGCATTTT. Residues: CAWNPPRGGNQPQHF.

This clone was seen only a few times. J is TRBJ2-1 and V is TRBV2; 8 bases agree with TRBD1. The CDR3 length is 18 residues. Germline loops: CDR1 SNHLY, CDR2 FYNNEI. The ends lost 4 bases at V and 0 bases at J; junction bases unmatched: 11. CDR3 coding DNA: TGTGCCAGCAGTGGCATAAATCAGGGGGCCAGCTCCTACAATGAGCAGTTCTTC. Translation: CASSGINQGASSYNEQFF.

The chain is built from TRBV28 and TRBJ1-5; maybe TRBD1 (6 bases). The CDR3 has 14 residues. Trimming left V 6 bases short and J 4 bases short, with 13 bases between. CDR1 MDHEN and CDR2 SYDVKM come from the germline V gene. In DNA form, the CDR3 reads TGTGCCAGCAGGTCGACAGGACCGAATCAGCCCCAGCATTTT. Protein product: CASRSTGPNQPQHF.

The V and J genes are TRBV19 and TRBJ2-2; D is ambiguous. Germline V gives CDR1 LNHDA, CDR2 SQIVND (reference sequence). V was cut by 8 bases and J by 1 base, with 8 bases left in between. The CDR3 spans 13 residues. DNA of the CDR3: TGTGCCAGTTCGCGACAGAACACCGGGGAGCTGTTTTTT. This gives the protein CASSRQNTGELFF.

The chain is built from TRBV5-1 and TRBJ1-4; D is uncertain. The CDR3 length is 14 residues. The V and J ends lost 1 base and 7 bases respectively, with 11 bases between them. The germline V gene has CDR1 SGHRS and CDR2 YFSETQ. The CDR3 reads CASSLSGEVEKLFF. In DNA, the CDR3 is TGCGCCAGCAGCTTGAGCGGGGAGGTTGAAAAACTGTTTTTT.

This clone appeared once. In DNA form, the CDR3 reads TGTGCCAGCAGCAAAGCGCGGCGGGAGACCTACAATGAGCAGTTCTTC. Its translation is CASSKARRETYNEQFF. The V call is TRBV21-1, the J call TRBJ2-1; TRBD2, the table's D call, lacks a check against the DNA. TRBV21-1 is a pseudogene segment. The CDR3 has 16 residues.